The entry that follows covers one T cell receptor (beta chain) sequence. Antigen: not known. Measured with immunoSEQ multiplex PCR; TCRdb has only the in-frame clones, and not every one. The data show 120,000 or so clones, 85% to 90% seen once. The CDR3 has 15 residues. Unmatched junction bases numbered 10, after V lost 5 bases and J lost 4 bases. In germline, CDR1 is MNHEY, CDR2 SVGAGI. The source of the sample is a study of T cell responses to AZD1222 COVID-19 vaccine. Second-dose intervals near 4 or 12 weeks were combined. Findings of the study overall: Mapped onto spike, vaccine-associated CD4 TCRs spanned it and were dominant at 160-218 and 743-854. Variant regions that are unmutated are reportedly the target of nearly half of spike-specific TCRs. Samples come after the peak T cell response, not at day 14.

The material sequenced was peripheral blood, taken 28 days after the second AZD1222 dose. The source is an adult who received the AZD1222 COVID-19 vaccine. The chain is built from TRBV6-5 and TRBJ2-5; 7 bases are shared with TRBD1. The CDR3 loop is CASSLRGLEGETQYF. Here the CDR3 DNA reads TGTGCCAGCAGTCTTAGGGGGCTAGAGGGAGAGACCCAGTACTTC.